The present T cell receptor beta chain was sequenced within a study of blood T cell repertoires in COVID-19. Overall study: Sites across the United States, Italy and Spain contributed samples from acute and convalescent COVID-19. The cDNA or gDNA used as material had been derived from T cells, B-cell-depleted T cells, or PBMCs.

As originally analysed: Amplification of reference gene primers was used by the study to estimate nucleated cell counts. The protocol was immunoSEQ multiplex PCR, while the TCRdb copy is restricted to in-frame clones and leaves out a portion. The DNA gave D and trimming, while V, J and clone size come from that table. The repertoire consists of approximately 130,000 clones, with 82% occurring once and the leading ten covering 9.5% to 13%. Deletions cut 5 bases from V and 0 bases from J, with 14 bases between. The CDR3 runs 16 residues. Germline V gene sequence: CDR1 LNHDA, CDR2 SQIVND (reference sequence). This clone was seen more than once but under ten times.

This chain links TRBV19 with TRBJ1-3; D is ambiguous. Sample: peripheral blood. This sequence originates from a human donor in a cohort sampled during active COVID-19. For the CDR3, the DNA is TGTGCCAGTAGTTCTTTCGACTCAAGCTCTGGAAACACCATATATTTT. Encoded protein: CASSSFDSSSGNTIYF.